The clone carrying this T cell receptor beta chain has a count of ten or more. The time point: pre-sensitization, week 0. Treatment: therapeutic diphenylcyclopropenone sensitization with weekly scalp DPC. This entry belongs to a study of human T cells and chemical hapten exposure. TCRdb analysed the RACE reads with MiXCR anew, one entry per CDR3 protein. The sample has 40,000 or so distinct CDR3 sequences; 10% are singletons. The germline V gene encodes CDR1 KGHSH and CDR2 LQKENI. Trimming removed 3 bases from V and 0 bases from J, with 11 bases in between. The CDR3 runs 16 residues. This receptor was taken from a man aged 25-40 years with alopecia areata. Some clones in this sample may be carry-over from other donors' samples. The sequences come from whole blood, collected in connection with sensitization to the hapten diphenylcyclopropenone (DPC). V is TRBV18 and J is TRBJ1-4; TRBD1 is a possible D gene (5 bases). Here the CDR3 reads CASSPPGTATNEKLFF. In DNA, the CDR3 is TGTGCCAGCTCACCGCCCGGGACCGCAACTAATGAAAAACTGTTTTTT.